Shown below are 9 T cell receptor beta chains from a single sample sequenced in a study of cytomegalovirus exposure and HLA in healthy donors. The protocol was immunoSEQ multiplex PCR, while the TCRdb copy is restricted to in-frame clones and leaves out a portion. The top ten clones hold approximately 0.94% of a sample with around 300,000 clones, roughly 90% of them seen once. The source material was PBMCs. Receptor source: a woman between 18 and 30 years old in good health and CMV-seronegative.

V usage is TRBV28 and J usage is TRBJ2-2; a possible D gene is TRBD2 (6 bases). The V gene's germline CDR1 is MDHEN and CDR2 SYDVKM. The V end was cut by 3 bases, the J end by 3 bases, with 14 bases between. This CDR3 has 16 residues. CDR3 sequence (DNA): TGTGCCAGCAGTTTTGTGGGAACGGGGGACACCGGGGAGCTGTTTTTT. Translating gives CASSFVGTGDTGELFF. Together with reference TRBV28 and TRBJ2-2, the CDR3 gives the full variable domain: DVKVTQSSRYLVKRTGEKVFLECVQDMDHENMFWYRQDPGLGLRLIYFSYDVKMKEKGDIPEGYSVSREKKERFSLILESASTNQTSMYLCASSFVGTGDTGELFFGEGSRLTVL.

V and J are TRBV5-1 and TRBJ1-4, with 11 nucleotides matching TRBD1. Trimming at V came to 4 bases and at J to 6 bases, leaving 2 bases not matched to a gene. CDR1 is SGHRS, CDR2 YFSETQ, per germline. The CDR3 contains 14 residues. The DNA of the CDR3 is TGCGCCAGCAGCCGGACAGGGGGCGATGAAAAACTGTTTTTT. It encodes CASSRTGGDEKLFF.

This clone came up many times. The chain carries TRBV10-3 and TRBJ1-2, with a possible D match to TRBD1 (6 bases). With 5 bases removed from V and 7 bases from J, the gap between germline ends came to 11 bases. This CDR3 contains 12 residues. CDR1 and CDR2 from the germline V gene are ENHRY and SYGVKD. The CDR3 loop reads CAISSQGSGYTF. In DNA, the CDR3 is TGTGCCATCAGTTCACAGGGCTCTGGCTACACCTTC.

The chain combines TRBV28 with TRBJ2-5; TRBD1 matches at 8 bases. CDR3 length: 13 amino acids. Trimming at V came to 6 bases and at J to 7 bases, leaving 7 bases not matched to a gene. Germline V gene data show CDR1 as MDHEN and CDR2 as SYDVKM. In nucleotides, the CDR3 is TGTGCCAGCAGCTACAGGGGGTTTGGGACCCAGTACTTC. Encoded protein: CASSYRGFGTQYF.

The chain couples TRBV30 to TRBJ1-2; D unclear. The CDR3 has 13 residues. The germline V and J ends were trimmed by 1 base and 2 bases, with 8 bases remaining between them. Germline V gives CDR1 GTSNPN, CDR2 SVGIG (reference sequence). CDR3 in amino acids: CAWSGLLNYGYTF. CDR3 nucleotides: TGTGCCTGGAGTGGACTGCTAAACTATGGCTACACCTTC.

V gene TRBV5-8 combines with J gene TRBJ2-5; 8 positions agree with TRBD1. This CDR3 has 17 residues. Unmatched junction bases numbered 14, after V lost 4 bases and J lost 3 bases. CDR1 and CDR2 from the germline V gene are SGHTS and YDEGEE. CDR3 protein: CASSTRRQGPTKETQYF. In nucleotides, the CDR3 is TGTGCCAGCAGCACACGAAGACAGGGGCCAACAAAAGAGACCCAGTACTTC.

CDR3 DNA: TGTGCCAGCAGTTTCAGGGCGGAAAACACCGGGGAGCTGTTTTTT. Encoded protein: CASSFRAENTGELFF. The V call is TRBV6-5, the J call TRBJ2-2; TRBD1 might be the D (5 bases). With 4 bases removed from V and 2 bases from J, the gap between germline ends came to 11 bases. The germline gives CDR1 MNHEY, CDR2 SVGAGI. This CDR3 comprises 15 residues.

The chain carries TRBV11-2 and TRBJ2-7, with a possible D match to TRBD1 (6 bases). Germline CDR1 is SGHAT and CDR2 is FQNNGV. This CDR3 is 14 amino acids long. The V gene lost 7 bases and the J gene lost 0 bases, with 13 bases spanning the gap. The CDR3 region has the DNA TGTGCCAGCACCCTGAACAGGGCCTCCTACGAGCAGTACTTC. This codes for CASTLNRASYEQYF.

The chain uses TRBV28 and TRBJ2-5, with TRBD2 matching 16 bases. This CDR3 region has 18 residues. V lost 6 bases and J lost 6; bases outside the gene matches: 13. Per germline, CDR1 MDHEN and CDR2 SYDVKM. CDR3 protein: CASRGGTSGRAMAQTQYF. The CDR3 nucleotides read TGTGCCAGCAGAGGAGGGACTAGCGGGAGGGCCATGGCTCAGACCCAGTACTTC.